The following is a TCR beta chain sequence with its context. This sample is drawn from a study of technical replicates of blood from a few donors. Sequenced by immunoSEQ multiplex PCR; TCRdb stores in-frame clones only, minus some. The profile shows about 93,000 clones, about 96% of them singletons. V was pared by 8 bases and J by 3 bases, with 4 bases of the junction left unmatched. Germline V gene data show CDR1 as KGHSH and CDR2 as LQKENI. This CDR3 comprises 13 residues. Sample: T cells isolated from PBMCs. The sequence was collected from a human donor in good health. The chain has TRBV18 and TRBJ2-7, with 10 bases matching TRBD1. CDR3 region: CASHRDRGYEQYF. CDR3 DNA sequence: TGTGCCAGCCACCGGGACAGGGGCTACGAGCAGTACTTC.